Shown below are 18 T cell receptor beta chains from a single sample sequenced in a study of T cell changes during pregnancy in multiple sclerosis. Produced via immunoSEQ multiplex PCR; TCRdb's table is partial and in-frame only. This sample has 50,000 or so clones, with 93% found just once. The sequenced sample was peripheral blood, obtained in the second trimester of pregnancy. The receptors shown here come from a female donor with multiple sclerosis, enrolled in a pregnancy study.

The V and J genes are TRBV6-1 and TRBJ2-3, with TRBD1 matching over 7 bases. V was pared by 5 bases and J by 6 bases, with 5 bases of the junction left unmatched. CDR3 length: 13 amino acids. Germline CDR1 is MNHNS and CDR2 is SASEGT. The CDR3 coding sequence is TGTGCCAGCAGTAACAGGGGTGATGATACGCAGTATTTT. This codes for CASSNRGDDTQYF.

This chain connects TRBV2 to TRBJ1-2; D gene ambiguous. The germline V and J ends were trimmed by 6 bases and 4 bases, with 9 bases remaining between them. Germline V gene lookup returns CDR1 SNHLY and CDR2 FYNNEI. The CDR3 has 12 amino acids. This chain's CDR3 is CASRQLPYGYTF. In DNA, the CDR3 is TGTGCCAGCAGACAGTTACCCTATGGCTACACCTTC. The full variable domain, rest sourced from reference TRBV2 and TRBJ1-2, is EPEVTQTPSHQVTQMGQEVILRCVPISNHLYFYWYRQILGQKVEFLVSFYNNEISEKSEIFDDQFSVERPDGSNFTLKIRSTKLEDSAMYFCASRQLPYGYTFGSGTRLTVV.

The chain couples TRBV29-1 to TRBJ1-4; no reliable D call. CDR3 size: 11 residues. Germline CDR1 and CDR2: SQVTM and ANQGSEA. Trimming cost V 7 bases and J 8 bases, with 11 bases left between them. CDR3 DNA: TGCAGCGGACGAAGGGAGGAAAAACTGTTTTTT. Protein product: CSGRREEKLFF.

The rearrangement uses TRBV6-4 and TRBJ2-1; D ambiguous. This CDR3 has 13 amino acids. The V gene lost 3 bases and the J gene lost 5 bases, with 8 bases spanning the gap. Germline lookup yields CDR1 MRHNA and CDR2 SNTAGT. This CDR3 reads CASSEVQDNEQFF. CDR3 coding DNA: TGTGCCAGCAGTGAGGTGCAGGACAATGAGCAGTTCTTC.

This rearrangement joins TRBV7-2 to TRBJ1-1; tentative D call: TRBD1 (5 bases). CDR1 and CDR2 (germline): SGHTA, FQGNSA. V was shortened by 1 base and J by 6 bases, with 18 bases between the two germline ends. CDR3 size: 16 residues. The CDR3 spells CASSLVLSGRGAEAFF. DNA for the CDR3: TGTGCCAGCAGCTTAGTCCTGTCAGGGAGGGGAGCTGAAGCTTTCTTT.

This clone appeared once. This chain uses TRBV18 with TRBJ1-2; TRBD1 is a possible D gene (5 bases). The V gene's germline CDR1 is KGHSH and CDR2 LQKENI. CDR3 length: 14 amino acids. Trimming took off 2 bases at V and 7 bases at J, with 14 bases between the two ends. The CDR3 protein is CASSPRGQRPGYTF. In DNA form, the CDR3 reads TGTGCCAGCTCACCAAGGGGCCAGCGACCTGGCTACACCTTC.

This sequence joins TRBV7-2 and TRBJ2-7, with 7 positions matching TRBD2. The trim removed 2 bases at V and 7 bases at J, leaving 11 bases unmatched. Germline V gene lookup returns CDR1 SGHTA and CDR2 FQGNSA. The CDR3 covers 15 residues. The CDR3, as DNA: TGTGCCAGCAGCTTAAATCCTAGGAGCGGGAAAGAGCAGTACTTC. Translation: CASSLNPRSGKEQYF.

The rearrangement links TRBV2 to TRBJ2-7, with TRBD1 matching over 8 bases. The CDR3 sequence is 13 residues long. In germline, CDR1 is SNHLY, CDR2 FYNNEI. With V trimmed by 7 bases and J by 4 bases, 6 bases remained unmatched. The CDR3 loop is CASNGQGLYEQYF. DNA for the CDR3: TGTGCCAGCAACGGACAGGGACTGTACGAGCAGTACTTC.

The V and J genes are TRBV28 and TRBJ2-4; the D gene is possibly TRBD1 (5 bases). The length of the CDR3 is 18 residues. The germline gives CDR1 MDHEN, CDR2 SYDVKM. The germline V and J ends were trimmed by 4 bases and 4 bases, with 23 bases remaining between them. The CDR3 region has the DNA TGTGCCAGCAGTTCTCCGGGTCGGTTTGCGACAGTGAAAAACATTCAGTACTTC. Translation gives CASSSPGRFATVKNIQYF.

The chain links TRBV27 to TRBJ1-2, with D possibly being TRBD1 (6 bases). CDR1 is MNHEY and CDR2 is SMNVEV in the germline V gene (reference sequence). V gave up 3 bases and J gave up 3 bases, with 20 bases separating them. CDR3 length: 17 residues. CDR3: CASSFNFVGGRDYGYTF. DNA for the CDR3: TGTGCCAGCAGTTTTAATTTTGTCGGGGGGCGAGACTATGGCTACACCTTC.

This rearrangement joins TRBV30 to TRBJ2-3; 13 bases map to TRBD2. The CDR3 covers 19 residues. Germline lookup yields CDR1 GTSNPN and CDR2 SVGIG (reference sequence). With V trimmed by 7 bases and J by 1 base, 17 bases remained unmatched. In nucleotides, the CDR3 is TGTGCCTCCCAATCGAGGACTAGCGGGAGACTACTCGGCACAGATACGCAGTATTTT. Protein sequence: CASQSRTSGRLLGTDTQYF.

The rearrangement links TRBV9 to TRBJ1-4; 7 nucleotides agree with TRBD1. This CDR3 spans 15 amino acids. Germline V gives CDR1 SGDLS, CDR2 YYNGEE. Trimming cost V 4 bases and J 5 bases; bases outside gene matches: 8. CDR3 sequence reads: CASSLTGTVNEKLFF. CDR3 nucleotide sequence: TGTGCCAGCAGCCTAACCGGGACAGTAAATGAAAAACTGTTTTTT.

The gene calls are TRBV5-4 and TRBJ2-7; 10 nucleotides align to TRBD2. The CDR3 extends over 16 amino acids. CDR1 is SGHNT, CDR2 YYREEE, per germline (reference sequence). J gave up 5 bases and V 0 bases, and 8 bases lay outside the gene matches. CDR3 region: CASSLGGSGRVDEQYF. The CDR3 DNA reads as TGTGCCAGCAGCTTGGGCGGCAGCGGGAGGGTCGACGAGCAGTACTTC.

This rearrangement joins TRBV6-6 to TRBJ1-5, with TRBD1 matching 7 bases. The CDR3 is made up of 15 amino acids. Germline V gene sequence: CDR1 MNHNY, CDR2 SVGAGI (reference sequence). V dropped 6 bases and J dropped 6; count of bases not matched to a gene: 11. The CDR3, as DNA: TGTGCCAGCAGGCCCGACAGGGCCGGGGGTCAGCCCCAGCATTTT. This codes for CASRPDRAGGQPQHF.

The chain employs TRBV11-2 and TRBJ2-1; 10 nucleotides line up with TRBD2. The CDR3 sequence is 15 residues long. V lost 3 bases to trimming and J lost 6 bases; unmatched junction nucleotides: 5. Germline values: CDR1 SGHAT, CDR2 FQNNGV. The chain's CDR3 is CASSFGTSDVNEQFF. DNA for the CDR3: TGTGCCAGCAGCTTCGGGACTAGCGACGTCAATGAGCAGTTCTTC.

The CDR3 nucleotides read TGTGCCAGCAGCTCGGGATCAAATGAGCAGTTCTTC. Its translation: CASSSGSNEQFF. The chain has TRBV27 and TRBJ2-1; a possible D gene is TRBD2 (5 bases). CDR3 size: 12 residues. V was trimmed by 6 bases and J by 7 bases, leaving 10 bases between them. CDR1 MNHEY and CDR2 SMNVEV come from the germline V gene (reference sequence).

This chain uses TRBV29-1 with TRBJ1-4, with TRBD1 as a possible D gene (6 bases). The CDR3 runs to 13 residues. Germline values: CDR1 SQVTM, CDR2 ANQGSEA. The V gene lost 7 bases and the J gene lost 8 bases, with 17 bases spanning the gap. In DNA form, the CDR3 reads TGCAGCGCATCGGGACATAGAGGAGAAAAACTGTTTTTT. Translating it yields CSASGHRGEKLFF.

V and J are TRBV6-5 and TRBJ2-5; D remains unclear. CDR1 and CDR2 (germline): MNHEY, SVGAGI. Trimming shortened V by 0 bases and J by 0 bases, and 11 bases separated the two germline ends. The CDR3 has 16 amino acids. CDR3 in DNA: TGTGCCAGCAGTTACTCGAGCCCTCCGTACCAAGAGACCCAGTACTTC. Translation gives CASSYSSPPYQETQYF.